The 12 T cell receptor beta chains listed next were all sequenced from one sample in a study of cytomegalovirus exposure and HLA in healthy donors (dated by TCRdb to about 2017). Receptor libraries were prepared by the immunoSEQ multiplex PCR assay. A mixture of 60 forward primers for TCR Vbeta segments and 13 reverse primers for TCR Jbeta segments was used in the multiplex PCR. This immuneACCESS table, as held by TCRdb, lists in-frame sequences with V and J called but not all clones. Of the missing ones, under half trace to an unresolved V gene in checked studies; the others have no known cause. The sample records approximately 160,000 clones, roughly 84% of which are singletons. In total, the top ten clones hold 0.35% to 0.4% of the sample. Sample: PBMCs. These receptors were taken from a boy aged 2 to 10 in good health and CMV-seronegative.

CDR3 nucleotide sequence: TGTGCCAGCAGCGCACAGGACTATGCCTACGAGCAGTACTTC. Its protein is CASSAQDYAYEQYF. V usage is TRBV9 and J usage is TRBJ2-7; a possible D gene is TRBD2 (6 bases). The germline CDR1 and CDR2 sequences are SGDLS and YYNGEE. Trimming stripped 3 bases from V and 2 bases from J, with 12 bases between. This CDR3 is 14 amino acids long.

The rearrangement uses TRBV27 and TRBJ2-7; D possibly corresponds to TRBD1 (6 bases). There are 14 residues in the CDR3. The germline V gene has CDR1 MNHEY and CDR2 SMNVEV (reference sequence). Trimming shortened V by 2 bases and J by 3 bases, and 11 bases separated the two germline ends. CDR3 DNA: TGTGCCAGCAGTTTAAGGACAGTTAACTACGAGCAGTACTTC. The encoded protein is CASSLRTVNYEQYF.

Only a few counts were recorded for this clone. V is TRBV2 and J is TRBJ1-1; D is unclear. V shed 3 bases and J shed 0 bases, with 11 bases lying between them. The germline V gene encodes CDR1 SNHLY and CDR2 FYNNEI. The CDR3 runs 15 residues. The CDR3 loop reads CASSDRRGVNTEAFF. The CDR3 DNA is TGTGCCAGCAGTGATAGGCGAGGAGTGAACACTGAAGCTTTCTTT.

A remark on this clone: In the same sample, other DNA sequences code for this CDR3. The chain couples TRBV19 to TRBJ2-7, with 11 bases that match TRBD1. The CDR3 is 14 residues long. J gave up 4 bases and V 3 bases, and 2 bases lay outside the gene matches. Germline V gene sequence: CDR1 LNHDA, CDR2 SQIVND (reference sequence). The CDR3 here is CASSIGTGGYEQYF. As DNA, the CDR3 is TGTGCCAGTAGTATCGGGACAGGGGGTTACGAGCAGTACTTC. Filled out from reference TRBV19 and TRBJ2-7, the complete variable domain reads DGGITQSPKYLFRKEGQNVTLSCEQNLNHDAMYWYRQDPGQGLRLIYYSQIVNDFQKGDIAEGYSVSREKKESFPLTVTSAQKNPTAFYLCASSIGTGGYEQYFGPGTRLTVT.

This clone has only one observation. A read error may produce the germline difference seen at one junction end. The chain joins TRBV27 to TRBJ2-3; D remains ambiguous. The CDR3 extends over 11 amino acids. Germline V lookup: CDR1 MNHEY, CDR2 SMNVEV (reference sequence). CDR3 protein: CASSFPETQYF. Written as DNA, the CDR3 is TGTGCCAGCAGTTTCCCAGAAACGCAGTATTTT.

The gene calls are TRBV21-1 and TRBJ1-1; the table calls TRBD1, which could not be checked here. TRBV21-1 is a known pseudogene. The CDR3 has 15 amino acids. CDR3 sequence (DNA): TGTGCCAGCAGCAAGGAGGGACAGGGGTATACTGAAGCTTTCTTT. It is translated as CASSKEGQGYTEAFF.

The CDR3 sequence is CASTAGAGANVLTF. The CDR3 nucleotides read TGTGCCAGCACCGCGGGGGCTGGGGCCAACGTCCTGACTTTC. The chain couples TRBV5-6 to TRBJ2-6; 7 bases fit TRBD2. Germline CDR1 reads SGHDT; CDR2 reads YYEEEE. The length of the CDR3 is 14 residues. The J segment lost 2 bases and the V segment lost 6 bases, leaving 2 bases of the junction unmatched. The whole variable domain, filled in from reference TRBV5-6 and TRBJ2-6, reads DAGVTQSPTHLIKTRGQQVTLRCSPKSGHDTVSWYQQALGQGPQFIFQYYEEEERQRGNFPDRFSGHQFPNYSSELNVNALLLGDSALYLCASTAGAGANVLTFGAGSRLTVL.

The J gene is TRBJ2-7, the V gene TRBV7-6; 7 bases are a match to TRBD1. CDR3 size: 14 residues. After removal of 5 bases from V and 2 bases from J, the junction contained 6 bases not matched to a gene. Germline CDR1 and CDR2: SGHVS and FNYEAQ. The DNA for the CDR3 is TGTGCCAGCAGCAGTCCGGGACAGACCTACGAGCAGTACTTC. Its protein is CASSSPGQTYEQYF.

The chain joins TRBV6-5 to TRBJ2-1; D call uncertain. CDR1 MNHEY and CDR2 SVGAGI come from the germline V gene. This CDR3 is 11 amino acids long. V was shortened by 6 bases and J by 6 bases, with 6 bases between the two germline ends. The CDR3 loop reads CASRRGNEQFF. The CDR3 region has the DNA TGTGCCAGCAGACGAGGCAATGAGCAGTTCTTC.

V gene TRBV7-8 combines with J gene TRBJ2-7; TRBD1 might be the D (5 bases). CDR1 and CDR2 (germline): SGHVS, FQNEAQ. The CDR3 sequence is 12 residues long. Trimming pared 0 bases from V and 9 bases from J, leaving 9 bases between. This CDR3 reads CASSLAPQGQYF. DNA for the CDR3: TGTGCCAGCAGCTTAGCCCCGCAGGGGCAGTACTTC.

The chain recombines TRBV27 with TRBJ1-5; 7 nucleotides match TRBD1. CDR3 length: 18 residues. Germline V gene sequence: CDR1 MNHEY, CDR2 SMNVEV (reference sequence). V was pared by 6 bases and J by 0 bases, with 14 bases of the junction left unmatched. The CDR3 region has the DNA TGTGCCAGCAGCCTTACCGACAGGGCAGTTAATAGCAATCAGCCCCAGCATTTT. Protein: CASSLTDRAVNSNQPQHF.

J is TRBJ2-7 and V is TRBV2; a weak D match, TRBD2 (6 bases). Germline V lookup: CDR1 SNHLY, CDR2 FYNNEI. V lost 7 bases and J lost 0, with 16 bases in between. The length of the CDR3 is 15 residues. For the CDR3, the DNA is TGTGCCAGCAACCTCAAGCGGGCCTCCTCCTACGAGCAGTACTTC. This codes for CASNLKRASSYEQYF.